The clone carrying this TCR beta chain was seen at least ten times. With 5 bases removed from V and 2 bases from J, the gap between germline ends came to 16 bases. The germline V gene has CDR1 SQVTM and CDR2 ANQGSEA. CDR3 length: 15 residues. The library had UMIs added by 3' ligation of an oligonucleotide to TCR cDNA. This entry belongs to a study of naive and memory T cell subsets. Four PCR rounds used nested alpha and beta constant region primers plus the SP2 primer. Each CDR3 protein gets one entry after TCRdb re-called the 5' RACE reads with MiXCR. The data show around 48,000 distinct CDR3 sequences, 4.7% seen once.

The sequence came from a female donor in good health. The V and J genes are TRBV29-1 and TRBJ2-1; a possible D gene is TRBD1 (5 bases). This CDR3 reads CSVPRPDMTYNEQFF. The CDR3 DNA is TGCAGCGTTCCAAGGCCGGACATGACCTACAATGAGCAGTTCTTC.